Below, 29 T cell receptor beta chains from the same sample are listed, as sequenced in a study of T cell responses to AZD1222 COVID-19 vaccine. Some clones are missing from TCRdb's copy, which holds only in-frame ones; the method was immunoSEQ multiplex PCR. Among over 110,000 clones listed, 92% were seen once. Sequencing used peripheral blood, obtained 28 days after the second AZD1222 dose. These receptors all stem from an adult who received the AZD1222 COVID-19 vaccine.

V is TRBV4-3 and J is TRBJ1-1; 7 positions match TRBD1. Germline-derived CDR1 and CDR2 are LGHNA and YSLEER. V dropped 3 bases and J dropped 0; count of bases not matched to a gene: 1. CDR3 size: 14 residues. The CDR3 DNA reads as TGCGCCAGCAGCCAGGGGACAGTGAACACTGAAGCTTTCTTT. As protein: CASSQGTVNTEAFF.

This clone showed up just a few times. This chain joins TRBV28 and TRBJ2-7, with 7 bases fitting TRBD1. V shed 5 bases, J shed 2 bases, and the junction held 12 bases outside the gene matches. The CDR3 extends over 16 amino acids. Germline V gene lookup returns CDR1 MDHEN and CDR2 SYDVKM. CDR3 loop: CASSRDRPGQPYEQYV. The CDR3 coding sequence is TGTGCCAGCAGTCGCGACCGTCCGGGACAGCCCTACGAGCAGTACGTC.

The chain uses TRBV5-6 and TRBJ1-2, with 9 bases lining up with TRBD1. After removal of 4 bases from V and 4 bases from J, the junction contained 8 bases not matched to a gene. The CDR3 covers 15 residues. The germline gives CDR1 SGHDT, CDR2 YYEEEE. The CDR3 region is CASSLGTGYTYGYTF. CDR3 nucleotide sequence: TGTGCCAGCAGCCTAGGGACAGGGTATACCTATGGCTACACCTTC.

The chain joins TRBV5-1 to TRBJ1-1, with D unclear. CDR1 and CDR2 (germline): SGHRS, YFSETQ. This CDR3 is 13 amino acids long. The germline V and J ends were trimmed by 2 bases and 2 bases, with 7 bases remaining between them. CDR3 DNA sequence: TGCGCCAGCAGCTTAACCCTAAACACTGAAGCTTTCTTT. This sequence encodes CASSLTLNTEAFF.

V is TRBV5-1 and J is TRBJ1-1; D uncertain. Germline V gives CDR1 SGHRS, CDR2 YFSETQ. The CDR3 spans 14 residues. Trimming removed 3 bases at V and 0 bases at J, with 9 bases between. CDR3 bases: TGCGCCAGCAGCTGGGGTCCCCTGAACACTGAAGCTTTCTTT. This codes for CASSWGPLNTEAFF.

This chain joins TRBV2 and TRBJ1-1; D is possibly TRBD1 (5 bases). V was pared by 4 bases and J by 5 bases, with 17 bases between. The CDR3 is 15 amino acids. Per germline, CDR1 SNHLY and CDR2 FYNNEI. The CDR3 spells CASSGLDYWGTEAFF. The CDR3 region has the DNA TGTGCCAGCAGTGGGCTAGACTATTGGGGGACTGAAGCTTTCTTT.

Here the CDR3 DNA reads TGTGCCACCAGTGATGGGGACAGGGTAAAAGAGACCCAGTACTTC. Translating gives CATSDGDRVKETQYF. This rearrangement joins TRBV24-1 to TRBJ2-5; 9 bases agree with TRBD1. Germline loops: CDR1 KGHDR, CDR2 SFDVKD. CDR3 length: 15 residues. V trimming: 3 bases; J trimming: 3 bases; junction bases outside the gene matches: 4.

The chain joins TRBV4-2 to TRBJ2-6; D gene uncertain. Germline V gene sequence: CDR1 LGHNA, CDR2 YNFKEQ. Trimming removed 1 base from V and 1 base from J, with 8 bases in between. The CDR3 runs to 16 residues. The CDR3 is CASSQVDLSGANVLTF. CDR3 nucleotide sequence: TGTGCCAGCAGCCAAGTCGACCTATCTGGGGCCAACGTCCTGACTTTC.

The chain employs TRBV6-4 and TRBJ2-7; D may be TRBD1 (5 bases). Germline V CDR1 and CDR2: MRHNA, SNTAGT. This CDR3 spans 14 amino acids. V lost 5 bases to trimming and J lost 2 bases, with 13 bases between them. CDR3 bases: TGTGCCAGCAGTCTTGGACACCTCACCTACGAGCAGTACGTC. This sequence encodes CASSLGHLTYEQYV.

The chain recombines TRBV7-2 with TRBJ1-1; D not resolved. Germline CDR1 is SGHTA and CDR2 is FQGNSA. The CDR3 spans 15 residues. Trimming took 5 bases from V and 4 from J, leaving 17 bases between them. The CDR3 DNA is TGTGCCAGCAGCCCCACCTTTGGCGGAGGCACTGAAGCTTTCTTT. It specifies CASSPTFGGGTEAFF.

The CDR3 nucleotides read TGTGCCAGCAGCTTGGCGACTAGCGGTGGCACAGATACGCAGTATTTT. Protein product: CASSLATSGGTDTQYF. The chain links TRBV5-4 to TRBJ2-3; 9 nucleotides agree with TRBD2. With 0 bases clipped from V and 1 base from J, the junction kept 3 bases outside the gene matches. Germline V gene lookup returns CDR1 SGHNT and CDR2 YYREEE (reference sequence). The CDR3 totals 16 residues.

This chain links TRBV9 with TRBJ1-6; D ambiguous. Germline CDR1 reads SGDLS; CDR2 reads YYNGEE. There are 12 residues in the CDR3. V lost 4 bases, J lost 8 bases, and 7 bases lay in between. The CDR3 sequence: CASSLQDSPLHF. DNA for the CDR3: TGTGCCAGCAGCTTGCAGGATTCACCCCTCCACTTT.

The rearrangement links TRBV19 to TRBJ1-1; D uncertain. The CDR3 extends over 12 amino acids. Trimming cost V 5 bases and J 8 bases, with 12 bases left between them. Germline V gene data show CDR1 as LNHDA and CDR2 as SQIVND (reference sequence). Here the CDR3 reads CASSSRPREAFF. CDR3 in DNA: TGTGCCAGTAGTTCCCGACCCCGGGAAGCTTTCTTT.

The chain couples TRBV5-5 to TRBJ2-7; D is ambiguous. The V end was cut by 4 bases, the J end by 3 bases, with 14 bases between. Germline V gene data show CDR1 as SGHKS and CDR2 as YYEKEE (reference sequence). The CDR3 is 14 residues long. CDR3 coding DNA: TGTGCCAGCAGCCCACAGCCAGAATACTACGAGCAGTACGTC. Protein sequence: CASSPQPEYYEQYV.

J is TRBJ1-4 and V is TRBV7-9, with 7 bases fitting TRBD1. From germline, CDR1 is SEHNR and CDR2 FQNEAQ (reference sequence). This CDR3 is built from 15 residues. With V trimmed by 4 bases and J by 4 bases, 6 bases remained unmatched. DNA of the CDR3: TGTGCCAGCAGCTCGGGACAGCACAGTAATGAAAAACTGTTTTTT. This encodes CASSSGQHSNEKLFF.

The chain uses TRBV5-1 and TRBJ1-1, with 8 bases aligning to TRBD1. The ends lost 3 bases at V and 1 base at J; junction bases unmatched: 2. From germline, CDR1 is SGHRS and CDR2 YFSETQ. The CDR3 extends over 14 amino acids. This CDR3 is CASSSQGENTEAFF. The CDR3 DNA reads TGCGCCAGCAGCTCACAGGGGGAGAACACTGAAGCTTTCTTT.

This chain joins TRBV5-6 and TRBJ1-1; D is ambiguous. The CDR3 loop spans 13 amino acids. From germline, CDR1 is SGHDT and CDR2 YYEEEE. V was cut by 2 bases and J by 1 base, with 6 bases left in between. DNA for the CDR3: TGTGCCAGCAGCTTTCCTGGGAACACTGAAGCTTTCTTT. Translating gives CASSFPGNTEAFF.

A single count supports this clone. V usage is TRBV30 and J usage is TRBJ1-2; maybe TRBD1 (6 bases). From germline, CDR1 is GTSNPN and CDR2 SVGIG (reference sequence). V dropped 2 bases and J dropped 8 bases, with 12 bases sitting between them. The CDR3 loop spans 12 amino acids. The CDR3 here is CAWSYRVGGYTF. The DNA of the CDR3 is TGTGCCTGGAGTTACAGGGTGGGCGGCTACACCTTC.

The CDR3 bases are TGTGCCAGCAGTTCCAAAGGGGGGGAGCAGTACTTC. Protein: CASSSKGGEQYF. V and J are TRBV6-6 and TRBJ2-7, with D perhaps matching TRBD1 or TRBD2 (6 bases each). The CDR3 covers 12 residues. V was clipped by 4 bases and J by 7 bases, with 11 bases between them. CDR1 and CDR2 (germline): MNHNY, SVGAGI (reference sequence).

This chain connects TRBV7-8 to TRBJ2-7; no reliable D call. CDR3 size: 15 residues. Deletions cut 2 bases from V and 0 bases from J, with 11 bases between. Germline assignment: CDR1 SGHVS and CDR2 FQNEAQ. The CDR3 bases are TGTGCCAGCAGCTTATTCGAATCACCCTCCTACGAGCAGTACTTC. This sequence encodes CASSLFESPSYEQYF.

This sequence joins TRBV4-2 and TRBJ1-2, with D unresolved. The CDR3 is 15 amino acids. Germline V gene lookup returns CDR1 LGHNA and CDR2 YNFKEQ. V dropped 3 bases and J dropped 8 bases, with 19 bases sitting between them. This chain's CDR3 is CASSHPGPNPSGYTF. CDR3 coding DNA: TGTGCCAGCAGCCACCCCGGGCCCAACCCCAGCGGCTACACCTTC.

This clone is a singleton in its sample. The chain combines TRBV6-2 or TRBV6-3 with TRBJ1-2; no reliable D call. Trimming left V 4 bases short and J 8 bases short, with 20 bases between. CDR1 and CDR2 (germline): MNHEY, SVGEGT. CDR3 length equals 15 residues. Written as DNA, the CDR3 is TGTGCCAGCAGTTTGGAGACACGTTCATCTGACGGCTACACCTTC. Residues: CASSLETRSSDGYTF.

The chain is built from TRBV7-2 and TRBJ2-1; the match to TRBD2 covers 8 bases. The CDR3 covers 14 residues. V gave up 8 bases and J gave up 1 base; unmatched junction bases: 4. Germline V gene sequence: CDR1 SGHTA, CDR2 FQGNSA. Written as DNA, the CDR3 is TGTGCCAGCGGCGGGGGGCCTTCCTACAATGAGCAGTTCTTC. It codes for CASGGGPSYNEQFF. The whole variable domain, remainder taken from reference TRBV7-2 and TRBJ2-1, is GAGVSQSPSNKVTEKGKDVELRCDPISGHTALYWYRQSLGQGLEFLIYFQGNSAPDKSGLPSDRFSAERTGGSVSTLTIQRTQQEDSAVYLCASGGGPSYNEQFFGPGTRLTVL.

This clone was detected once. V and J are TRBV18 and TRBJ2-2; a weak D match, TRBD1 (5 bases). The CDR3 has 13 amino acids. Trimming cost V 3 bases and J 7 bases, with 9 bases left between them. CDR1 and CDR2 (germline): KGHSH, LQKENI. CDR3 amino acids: CASSPGAIGELFF. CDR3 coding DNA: TGTGCCAGCTCACCTGGGGCCATCGGGGAGCTGTTTTTT.

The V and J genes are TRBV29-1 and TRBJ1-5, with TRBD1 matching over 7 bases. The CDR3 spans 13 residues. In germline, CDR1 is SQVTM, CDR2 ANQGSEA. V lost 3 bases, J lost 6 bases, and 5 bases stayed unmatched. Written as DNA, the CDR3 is TGCAGCGTTGAGGAAAACAGGGGTCAGCCCCAGCATTTT. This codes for CSVEENRGQPQHF.

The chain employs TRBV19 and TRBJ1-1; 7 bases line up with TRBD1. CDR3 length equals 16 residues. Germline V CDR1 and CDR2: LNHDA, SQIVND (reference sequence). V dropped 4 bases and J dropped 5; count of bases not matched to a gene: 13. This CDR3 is CASSNLKGQRRTEAFF. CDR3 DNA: TGTGCCAGTAGTAACCTTAAGGGACAGCGGCGGACTGAAGCTTTCTTT. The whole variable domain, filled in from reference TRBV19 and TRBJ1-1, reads DGGITQSPKYLFRKEGQNVTLSCEQNLNHDAMYWYRQDPGQGLRLIYYSQIVNDFQKGDIAEGYSVSREKKESFPLTVTSAQKNPTAFYLCASSNLKGQRRTEAFFGQGTRLTVV.

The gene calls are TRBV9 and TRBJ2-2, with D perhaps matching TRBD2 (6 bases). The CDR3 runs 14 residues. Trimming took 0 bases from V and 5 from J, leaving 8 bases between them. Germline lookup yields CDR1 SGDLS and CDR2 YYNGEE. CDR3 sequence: CASSVVGGTGELFF. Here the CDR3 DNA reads TGTGCCAGCAGCGTAGTCGGGGGAACCGGGGAGCTGTTTTTT.

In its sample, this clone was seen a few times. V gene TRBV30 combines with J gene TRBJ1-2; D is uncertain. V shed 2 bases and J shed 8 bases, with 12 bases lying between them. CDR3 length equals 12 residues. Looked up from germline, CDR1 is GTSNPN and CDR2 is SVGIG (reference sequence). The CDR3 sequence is CAWSHGQSGYTF. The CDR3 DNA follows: TGTGCCTGGAGTCACGGGCAGAGCGGCTACACCTTC. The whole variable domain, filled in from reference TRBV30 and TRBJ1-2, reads SQTIHQWPATLVQPVGSPLSLECTVEGTSNPNLYWYRQAAGRGLQLLFYSVGIGQISSEVPQNLSASRPQDRQFILSSKKLLLSDSGFYLCAWSHGQSGYTFGSGTRLTVV.

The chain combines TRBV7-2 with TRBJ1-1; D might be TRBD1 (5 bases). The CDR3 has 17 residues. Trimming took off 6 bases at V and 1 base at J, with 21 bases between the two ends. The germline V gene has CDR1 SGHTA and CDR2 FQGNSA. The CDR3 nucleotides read TGTGCCAGCAGTTACCTTGGACAAGGCGAAAGGAACACTGAAGCTTTCTTT. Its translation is CASSYLGQGERNTEAFF.